The 13 T cell receptor beta chains given below trace back to one sample, sequenced in a study of blood T cells in healthy people across ages. Then a second PCR, running roughly 6 to 12 cycles, was carried out with a sample-barcoded 5' primer and a J-beta primer mix. TCRdb passed the 5' RACE reads through MiXCR, listing each CDR3 protein once. Altogether more than 1,400,000 distinct CDR3 sequences are present, 42% being singletons, with the ten largest covering less than 8%. The sample consisted of blood. Receptors originate from a woman in her late teens or twenties in good health.

This clonotype was detected only once. V usage is TRBV21-1 and J usage is TRBJ1-1; the table assigns TRBD1, which was not confirmed against the DNA. TRBV21-1 is a listed pseudogene. CDR3 length: 16 amino acids. CDR3 in amino acids: CASSCLTGLMNTEAFF. CDR3 bases: TGTGCCAGCAGCTGCCTTACCGGGCTTATGAACACTGAAGCTTTCTTT.

This chain connects TRBV28 to TRBJ2-7; 10 bases fit TRBD1. The junction had 7 bases not matched to a gene; V was cut back by 7 bases and J by 4 bases. Germline-derived CDR1 and CDR2 are MDHEN and SYDVKM. This CDR3 is 14 amino acids long. This chain's CDR3 is CASKGQGSLYEQYF. Here the CDR3 DNA reads TGTGCCAGCAAGGGACAGGGGTCCTTATACGAGCAGTACTTC.

V gene TRBV5-1 combines with J gene TRBJ2-1; TRBD2 matches 11 bases. Trimming removed 0 bases from V and 7 bases from J; junction bases left unmatched: 9. The CDR3 extends over 17 amino acids. From germline, CDR1 is SGHRS and CDR2 YFSETQ. The CDR3 region has the DNA TGCGCCAGCAGCTTGGGGGCTAGCGGGGGGCCAGGTAATGAGCAGTTCTTC. Encoded protein: CASSLGASGGPGNEQFF.

The V gene is TRBV11-2, the J gene TRBJ1-1, with TRBD1 identical over 8 bases. Germline values: CDR1 SGHAT, CDR2 FQNNGV. Germline trimming cut 2 bases from V and 0 bases from J; bases unmatched to any gene: 5. The CDR3 has 16 residues. The CDR3 sequence: CASSLSGTGMNTEAFF. The CDR3 coding sequence is TGTGCCAGCAGCTTATCCGGGACAGGCATGAACACTGAAGCTTTCTTT.

The V gene is TRBV20-1, the J gene TRBJ2-1; 14 positions match TRBD2. After removal of 6 bases from V and 0 bases from J, the junction contained 7 bases not matched to a gene. This CDR3 is built from 17 residues. The germline V gene encodes CDR1 DFQATT and CDR2 SNEGSKA (reference sequence). The CDR3 sequence: CSAYGTSGGPSYNEQFF. In nucleotides, the CDR3 is TGCAGTGCCTACGGGACTAGCGGGGGACCCTCCTACAATGAGCAGTTCTTC.

The rearrangement joins TRBV25-1 to TRBJ1-1; a weak D match, TRBD1 (5 bases). The CDR3 runs to 15 residues. With 2 bases removed from V and 4 bases from J, the gap between germline ends came to 14 bases. Germline V lookup: CDR1 MGHDK, CDR2 SYGVNS. CDR3 sequence reads: CASSEGDPLVTEAFF. In nucleotides, the CDR3 is TGTGCCAGCAGTGAAGGGGACCCACTGGTCACTGAAGCTTTCTTT.

The chain carries TRBV20-1 and TRBJ2-2; perhaps TRBD2 as D (6 bases). This CDR3 has 15 residues. V was cut by 0 bases and J by 6 bases, with 14 bases left in between. The germline gives CDR1 DFQATT, CDR2 SNEGSKA (reference sequence). The CDR3 region has the DNA TGCAGTGCTAGAGATCGGGGGATTCTGGCCGGGGAGCTGTTTTTT. Encoded protein: CSARDRGILAGELFF.

This clonotype appeared a few times. This rearrangement joins TRBV7-9 to TRBJ2-3; no clear D. The CDR3 covers 15 residues. The V end lost 0 bases, the J end lost 2 bases, and 9 bases lay between the germline ends. Germline-derived CDR1 and CDR2 are SEHNR and FQNEAQ (reference sequence). DNA of the CDR3: TGTGCCAGCAGCTTAGCAACCCGGGTCACAGATACGCAGTATTTT. It is translated as CASSLATRVTDTQYF.

Details on this clonotype: One end of the junction does not line up with germline, which may come from a read error. V is TRBV12-3 or TRBV12-4 and J is TRBJ2-3; D unclear. The CDR3 is made up of 13 amino acids. CDR3 amino acids: CARSHQGTDTQYF. In DNA form, the CDR3 reads TGTGCCCGCAGTCACCAAGGCACAGATACGCAGTATTTT.

This clonotype turned up a few times. The V and J genes are TRBV2 and TRBJ2-1; TRBD1 is a possible D gene (6 bases). The CDR3 runs 15 residues. Per the germline V gene, CDR1 is SNHLY and CDR2 is FYNNEI. V was cut by 2 bases and J by 8 bases, with 16 bases left in between. The CDR3 DNA sequence: TGTGCCAGCAGTGAACTCCAGGGGACGAGGGATGAGCAGTTCTTC. Protein: CASSELQGTRDEQFF.

This chain links TRBV5-6 with TRBJ2-7; 10 nucleotides line up with TRBD1. The end of the DNA is better explained by TRBJ2-5, so the J call may be wrong. CDR1 SGHDT and CDR2 YYEEEE come from the germline V gene. The CDR3 length is 15 residues. CDR3 sequence reads: CASSSKFWDRGTQYF. CDR3 DNA sequence: TGTGCCAGCAGCTCGAAGTTTTGGGACAGGGGGACCCAGTACTTC.

This clonotype came up a few times. This chain links TRBV9 with TRBJ1-4; 10 bases align to TRBD1. CDR1 and CDR2 from the germline V gene are SGDLS and YYNGEE. Germline trimming cut 4 bases from V and 7 bases from J; bases unmatched to any gene: 7. The CDR3 has 15 residues. This chain's CDR3 is CASSPRTGGTEKLFF. In DNA, the CDR3 is TGTGCCAGCAGCCCCCGGACAGGGGGGACTGAAAAACTGTTTTTT.

V usage is TRBV11-2 and J usage is TRBJ2-5; weak D call: TRBD1 (5 bases). This CDR3 has 17 amino acids. Germline V gene data show CDR1 as SGHAT and CDR2 as FQNNGV. V dropped 5 bases and J dropped 3 bases, with 22 bases sitting between them. The CDR3 region has the DNA TGTGCCAGCAGCCTCGGATTCGGCAGGGCTGGAGAAGAGACCCAGTACTTC. Its protein product is CASSLGFGRAGEETQYF.